The 14 T cell receptor beta chains given below trace back to one sample, sequenced in a study of CD8+ T cells in alopecia areata. The treatment: oral pan-JAK inhibitor, 5-10 mg twice daily. RNA was isolated and reverse transcribed to cDNA, the sequencing template. Sequencing was performed with immunoSEQ multiplex PCR; in TCRdb, only in-frame clones are kept and a portion is missing. This table holds 150,000 to 200,000 clones, under 80% found once. This specimen was CD4+ T cells sorted from blood, taken around week 49, from a patient treated with tofacitinib. The receptor set was obtained from a human donor with alopecia areata.

The rearrangement links TRBV29-1 to TRBJ1-2; no clear D gene. The V gene's germline CDR1 is SQVTM and CDR2 ANQGSEA. The CDR3 covers 16 residues. V dropped 5 bases and J dropped 1 base, with 20 bases sitting between them. CDR3 nucleotides: TGCAGCGTTATACACTCCAATAGGGAGGGTAACTATGGCTACACCTTC. Translated, it gives CSVIHSNREGNYGYTF. Drawing the rest from reference TRBV29-1 and TRBJ1-2, the complete variable domain is SAVISQKPSRDICQRGTSLTIQCQVDSQVTMMFWYRQQPGQSLTLIATANQGSEATYESGFVIDKFPISRPNLTFSTLTVSNMSPEDSSIYLCSVIHSNREGNYGYTFGSGTRLTVV.

V and J are TRBV27 and TRBJ1-6; TRBD1 is a possible D gene (5 bases). V shed 6 bases and J shed 4 bases, with 10 bases lying between them. CDR1 is MNHEY, CDR2 SMNVEV, per germline (reference sequence). The CDR3 covers 14 residues. CDR3 loop: CASSTGLYNSPLHF. CDR3 DNA sequence: TGTGCCAGCAGCACGGGACTTTATAATTCACCCCTCCACTTT.

This clone was seen only once. The V gene is TRBV5-1, the J gene TRBJ2-3; 7 bases line up with TRBD2. The junction had 5 bases not matched to a gene; V was cut back by 6 bases and J by 1 base. The length of the CDR3 is 14 residues. Per germline, CDR1 SGHRS and CDR2 YFSETQ. CDR3 region: CASNQAGRTDTQYF. CDR3 sequence (DNA): TGCGCCAGCAACCAAGCGGGGCGCACAGATACGCAGTATTTT.

The rearrangement joins TRBV6-1 to TRBJ2-4, with D perhaps assigned TRBD1 or TRBD2 (5 bases each). This CDR3 is 17 amino acids long. Germline V CDR1 and CDR2: MNHNS, SASEGT. With 4 bases removed from V and 2 bases from J, the gap between germline ends came to 18 bases. In DNA, the CDR3 is TGTGCCAGCAGTGGTCGAGGGGTTTGGAGTCCCAAAAACATTCAGTACTTC. Translation: CASSGRGVWSPKNIQYF.

The chain carries TRBV7-2 and TRBJ2-7, with D uncertain. Trimming stripped 5 bases from V and 1 base from J, with 12 bases between. Germline CDR1 and CDR2: SGHTA and FQGNSA. The CDR3 covers 14 residues. CDR3 sequence (DNA): TGTGCCAGCAGCCCCAGGTGGCCTTCCTACGAGCAGTACTTC. The encoded protein is CASSPRWPSYEQYF. Looking up the rest from reference TRBV7-2 and TRBJ2-7 gives the full variable domain: GAGVSQSPSNKVTEKGKDVELRCDPISGHTALYWYRQSLGQGLEFLIYFQGNSAPDKSGLPSDRFSAERTGGSVSTLTIQRTQQEDSAVYLCASSPRWPSYEQYFGPGTRLTVT.

V and J are TRBV9 and TRBJ2-7; D remains ambiguous. Trimming took 4 bases from V and 6 from J, leaving 14 bases between them. This CDR3 is 13 amino acids long. CDR1 is SGDLS, CDR2 YYNGEE, per germline. The CDR3 protein is CASSPTREREQYF. The CDR3 nucleotides read TGTGCCAGCAGCCCTACGCGTGAACGCGAGCAGTACTTC.

The V gene is TRBV5-1, the J gene TRBJ2-2; 8 bases align to TRBD1. The CDR3 contains 14 residues. Germline V gene sequence: CDR1 SGHRS, CDR2 YFSETQ. V dropped 4 bases and J dropped 3; count of bases not matched to a gene: 2. The CDR3 sequence is CASSTGGYTGELFF. For the CDR3, the DNA is TGCGCCAGCAGCACAGGGGGTTACACCGGGGAGCTGTTTTTT.

J is TRBJ2-6 and V is TRBV5-4; a weak D match, TRBD2 (6 bases). Per the germline V gene, CDR1 is SGHNT and CDR2 is YYREEE (reference sequence). CDR3 length equals 15 residues. V shed 6 bases and J shed 2 bases, with 12 bases lying between them. This CDR3 reads CASTPSGAGANVLTF. For the CDR3, the DNA is TGTGCCAGCACCCCGTCGGGGGCTGGGGCCAACGTCCTGACTTTC.

The genes are TRBV27 and TRBJ1-6; the D is unclear. Germline-derived CDR1 and CDR2 are MNHEY and SMNVEV (reference sequence). Trimming took 6 bases from V and 6 from J, leaving 9 bases between them. CDR3 size: 13 residues. The CDR3 sequence: CASRGPLNSPLHF. The CDR3 bases are TGTGCCAGCAGGGGCCCCCTTAATTCACCCCTCCACTTT.

In this sample, this clone turned up a few times. The chain couples TRBV19 to TRBJ2-3; a weak D match, TRBD2 (5 bases). The CDR3 extends over 16 amino acids. Per germline, CDR1 LNHDA and CDR2 SQIVND (reference sequence). V was shortened by 3 bases and J by 2 bases, with 15 bases between the two germline ends. CDR3 DNA sequence: TGTGCCAGTAGTATCCGCCTTACGGGATACACAGATACGCAGTATTTT. It codes for CASSIRLTGYTDTQYF.

The rearrangement links TRBV6-5 to TRBJ1-6, with a weak D call TRBD1 (5 bases). Germline CDR1 reads MNHEY; CDR2 reads SVGAGI. V was shortened by 2 bases and J by 7 bases, with 9 bases between the two germline ends. This CDR3 contains 14 residues. In DNA form, the CDR3 reads TGTGCCAGCAGTTACCGTGGGGCCAATTCACCCCTCCACTTT. Amino acids: CASSYRGANSPLHF.

This CDR3 is CAWSDNNYGYTF. The CDR3 nucleotides read TGTGCCTGGAGTGACAATAACTATGGCTACACCTTC. The chain carries TRBV30 and TRBJ1-2, with D uncertain. The CDR3 covers 12 residues. From germline, CDR1 is GTSNPN and CDR2 SVGIG (reference sequence). V was clipped by 1 base and J by 1 base, with 4 bases between them. Looking up the rest from reference TRBV30 and TRBJ1-2 gives the full variable domain: SQTIHQWPATLVQPVGSPLSLECTVEGTSNPNLYWYRQAAGRGLQLLFYSVGIGQISSEVPQNLSASRPQDRQFILSSKKLLLSDSGFYLCAWSDNNYGYTFGSGTRLTVV.

V gene TRBV29-1 combines with J gene TRBJ1-1, with no clear D. The CDR3 is 13 residues long. Germline values: CDR1 SQVTM, CDR2 ANQGSEA. V dropped 4 bases and J dropped 0 bases, with 9 bases sitting between them. Here the CDR3 DNA reads TGCAGCGTTGTCAGCCACTTGAACACTGAAGCTTTCTTT. Encoded protein: CSVVSHLNTEAFF.

The gene calls are TRBV30 and TRBJ1-2; 8 bases are a match to TRBD1. The CDR3 totals 13 residues. The V gene's germline CDR1 is GTSNPN and CDR2 SVGIG (reference sequence). Losses at the gene ends were 3 bases for V and 3 bases for J; bases not matched to a gene: 3. CDR3 residues: CAWRTGGDYGYTF. The CDR3 bases are TGTGCCTGGAGAACAGGGGGAGACTATGGCTACACCTTC.